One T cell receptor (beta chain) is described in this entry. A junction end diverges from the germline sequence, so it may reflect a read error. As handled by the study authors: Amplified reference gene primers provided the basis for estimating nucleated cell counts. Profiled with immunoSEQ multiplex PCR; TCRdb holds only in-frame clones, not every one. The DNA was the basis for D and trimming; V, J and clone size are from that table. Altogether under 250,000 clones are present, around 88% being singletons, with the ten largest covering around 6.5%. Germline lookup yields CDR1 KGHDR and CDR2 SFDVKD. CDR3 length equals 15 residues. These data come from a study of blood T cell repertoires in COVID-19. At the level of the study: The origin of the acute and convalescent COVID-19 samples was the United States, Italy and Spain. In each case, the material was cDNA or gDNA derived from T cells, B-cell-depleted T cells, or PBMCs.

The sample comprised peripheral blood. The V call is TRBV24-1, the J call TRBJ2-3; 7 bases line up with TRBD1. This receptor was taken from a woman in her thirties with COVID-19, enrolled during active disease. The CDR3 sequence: CATSVLTGKTDTQYF. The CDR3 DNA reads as TGTGCCACCAGTGTTTTGACAGGGAAAACAGATACGCAGTATTTT.